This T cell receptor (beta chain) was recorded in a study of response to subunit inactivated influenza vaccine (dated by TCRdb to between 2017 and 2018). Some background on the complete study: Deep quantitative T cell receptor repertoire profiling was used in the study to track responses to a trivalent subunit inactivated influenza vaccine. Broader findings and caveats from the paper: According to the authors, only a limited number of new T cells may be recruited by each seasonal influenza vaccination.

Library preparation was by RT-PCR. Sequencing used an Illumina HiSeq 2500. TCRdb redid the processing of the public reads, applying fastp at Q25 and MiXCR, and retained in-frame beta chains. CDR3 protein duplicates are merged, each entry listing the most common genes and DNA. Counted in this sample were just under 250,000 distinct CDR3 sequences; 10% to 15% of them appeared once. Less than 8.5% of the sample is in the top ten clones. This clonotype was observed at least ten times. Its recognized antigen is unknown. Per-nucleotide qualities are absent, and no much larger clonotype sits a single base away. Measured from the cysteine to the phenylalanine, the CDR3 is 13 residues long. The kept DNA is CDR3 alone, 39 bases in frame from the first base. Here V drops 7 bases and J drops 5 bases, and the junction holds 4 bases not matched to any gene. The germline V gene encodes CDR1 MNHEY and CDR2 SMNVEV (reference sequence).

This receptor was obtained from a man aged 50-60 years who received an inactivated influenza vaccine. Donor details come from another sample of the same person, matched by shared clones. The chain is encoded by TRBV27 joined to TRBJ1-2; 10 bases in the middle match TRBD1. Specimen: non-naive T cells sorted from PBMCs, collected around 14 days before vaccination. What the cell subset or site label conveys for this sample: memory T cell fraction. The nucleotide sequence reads TGTGCCAGCAAACGGACAGGGGGGTATGGCTACACCTTC. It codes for CASKRTGGYGYTF.